These 5 T cell receptor beta chains came from one sample sequenced in a study of control samples from healthy donors and cancer patients. Some clones are missing from TCRdb's copy, which holds only in-frame ones; the method was immunoSEQ multiplex PCR. The repertoire holds around 110,000 clones, roughly nine tenths seen once, with less than 1.5% in the top ten. Sequences were obtained from PBMCs. The receptors originated from a woman aged 50 to 60 with colorectal cancer.

The gene calls are TRBV6-5 and TRBJ1-5; D unresolved. Looked up from germline, CDR1 is MNHEY and CDR2 is SVGAGI. The CDR3 spans 14 residues. V lost 5 bases to trimming and J lost 6 bases, with 14 bases between them. CDR3 protein: CASSHRGLGQPQHF. CDR3 sequence (DNA): TGTGCCAGCAGTCACCGCGGGCTCGGTCAGCCCCAGCATTTT.

This clone was counted a single time. V is TRBV3-1 (or the pseudogene TRBV3-2) and J is TRBJ2-2; D remains unclear. The germline V gene encodes CDR1 LGHDT and CDR2 YNNKEL (reference sequence). The CDR3 covers 16 residues. Trimming pared 1 base from V and 4 bases from J, leaving 13 bases between. Here the CDR3 reads CASSQGSPGATGELFF. The CDR3 nucleotides read TGTGCCAGCAGCCAAGGATCCCCAGGAGCCACCGGGGAGCTGTTTTTT.

The chain links TRBV5-1 to TRBJ2-1; 13 bases match TRBD2. Germline V gene lookup returns CDR1 SGHRS and CDR2 YFSETQ. The CDR3 extends over 16 amino acids. J gave up 8 bases and V 4 bases, and 9 bases lay outside the gene matches. As DNA, the CDR3 is TGCGCCAGCAGCACGGGACTAGCGGGATCCAGCGATGAGCAGTTCTTC. Its protein product is CASSTGLAGSSDEQFF.

V gene TRBV30 combines with J gene TRBJ1-6; D is ambiguous. The CDR3 has 16 amino acids. Trimming left V 2 bases short and J 10 bases short, with 21 bases between. CDR1 is GTSNPN and CDR2 is SVGIG in the germline V gene (reference sequence). As DNA, the CDR3 is TGTGCCTGGAGTAGATACGGTTGGCCGATACCCTCACCCCTCCACTTT. This translates into CAWSRYGWPIPSPLHF.

This sequence joins TRBV6-1 and TRBJ1-3, with D possibly matching TRBD1 (5 bases). The CDR3 totals 16 residues. Germline lookup yields CDR1 MNHNS and CDR2 SASEGT. V lost 7 bases and J 1 base, leaving 17 bases between the germline ends. CDR3 coding DNA: TGTGCCAGCACTGACCTCAGGGATGAATCTGGAAACACCATATATTTT. This translates into CASTDLRDESGNTIYF.